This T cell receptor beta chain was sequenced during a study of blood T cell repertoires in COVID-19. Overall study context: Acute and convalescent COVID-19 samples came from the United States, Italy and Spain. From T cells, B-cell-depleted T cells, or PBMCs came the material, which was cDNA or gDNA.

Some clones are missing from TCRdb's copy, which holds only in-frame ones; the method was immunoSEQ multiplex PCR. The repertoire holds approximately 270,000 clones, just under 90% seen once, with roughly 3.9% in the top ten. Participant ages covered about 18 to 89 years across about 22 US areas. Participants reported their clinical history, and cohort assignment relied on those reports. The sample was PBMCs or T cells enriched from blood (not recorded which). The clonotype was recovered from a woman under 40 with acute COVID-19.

CDR3 in amino acids: CASNLGGSNTEAFF. The CDR3 region has the DNA TGTGCCAGCAACCTCGGAGGCTCGAACACTGAAGCTTTCTTT. The chain joins TRBV27 to TRBJ1-1; D unclear. This CDR3 comprises 14 residues. The germline gives CDR1 MNHEY, CDR2 SMNVEV (reference sequence). Trimming removed 7 bases from V and 1 base from J, with 13 bases in between.